The TCR beta chain under discussion was sequenced for a study of CXCR3-negative and CXCR3-positive naive CD8 T cells. UMI-tagged TRB cDNA libraries were built via 5' RACE. TCRdb reprocessed the 5' RACE reads and reports one entry per CDR3 protein, with no DNA. This table lists about 38,000 distinct CDR3 sequences. The TCR was taken from a human donor in good health. Some clones in this sample may be carry-over from other donors' samples. What was sequenced was memory CD8+ T cells from blood.

The CDR3 is CASSLFETSDSSAIYNEQFF. The V gene is TRBV28, the J gene TRBJ2-1; TCRdb indicates TRBD2, and absent DNA this call remains unverified. Germline V gene lookup returns CDR1 MDHEN and CDR2 SYDVKM. The CDR3 runs 20 residues.